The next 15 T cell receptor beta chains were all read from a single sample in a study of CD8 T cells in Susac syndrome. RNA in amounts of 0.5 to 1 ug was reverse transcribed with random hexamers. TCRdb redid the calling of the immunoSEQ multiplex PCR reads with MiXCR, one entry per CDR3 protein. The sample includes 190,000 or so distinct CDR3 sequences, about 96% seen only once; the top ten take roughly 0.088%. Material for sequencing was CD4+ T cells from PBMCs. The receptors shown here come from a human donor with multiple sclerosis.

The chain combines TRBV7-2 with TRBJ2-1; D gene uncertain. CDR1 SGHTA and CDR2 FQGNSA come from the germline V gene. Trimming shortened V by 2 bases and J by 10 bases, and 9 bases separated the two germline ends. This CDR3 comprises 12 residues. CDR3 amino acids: CASSLTLVEQFF. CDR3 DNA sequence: TGTGCCAGCAGCTTAACGCTAGTCGAGCAGTTCTTC.

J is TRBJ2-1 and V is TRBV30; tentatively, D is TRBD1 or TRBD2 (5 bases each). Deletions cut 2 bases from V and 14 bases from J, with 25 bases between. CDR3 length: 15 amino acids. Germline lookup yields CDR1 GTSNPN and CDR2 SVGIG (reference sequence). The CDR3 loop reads CAWSSPGTDPLSKFF. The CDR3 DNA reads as TGTGCCTGGAGTTCCCCAGGGACGGACCCCCTGAGTAAGTTCTTC. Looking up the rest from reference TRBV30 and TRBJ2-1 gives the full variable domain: SQTIHQWPATLVQPVGSPLSLECTVEGTSNPNLYWYRQAAGRGLQLLFYSVGIGQISSEVPQNLSASRPQDRQFILSSKKLLLSDSGFYLCAWSSPGTDPLSKFFGPGTRLTVL.

Here the CDR3 DNA reads TGTGCCAGCAGCTTGGGAGGGCCGTCGAGCGGCTACACCTTC. As protein: CASSLGGPSSGYTF. The J gene is TRBJ1-2, the V gene TRBV5-6; no firm D call. CDR1 SGHDT and CDR2 YYEEEE come from the germline V gene. This CDR3 has 14 amino acids. V lost 0 bases and J lost 8, with 14 bases in between.

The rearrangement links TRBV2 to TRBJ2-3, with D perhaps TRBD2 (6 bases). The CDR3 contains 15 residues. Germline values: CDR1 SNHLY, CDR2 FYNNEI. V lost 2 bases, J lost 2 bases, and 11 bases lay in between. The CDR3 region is CASSERAGNTDTQYF. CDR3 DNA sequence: TGTGCCAGCAGTGAAAGGGCGGGGAACACAGATACGCAGTATTTT.

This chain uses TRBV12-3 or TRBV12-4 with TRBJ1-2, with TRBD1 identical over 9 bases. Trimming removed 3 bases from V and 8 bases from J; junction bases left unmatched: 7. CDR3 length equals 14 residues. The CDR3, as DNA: TGTGCCAGCAGTTTTCGGACAGGGGTTGGGGGCTACACCTTC. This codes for CASSFRTGVGGYTF.

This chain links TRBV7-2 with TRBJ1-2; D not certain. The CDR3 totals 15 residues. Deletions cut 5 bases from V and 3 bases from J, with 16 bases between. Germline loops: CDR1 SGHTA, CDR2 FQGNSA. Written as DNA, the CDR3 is TGTGCCAGCAGCCTCATCGGGCAGCGGCACTATGGCTACACCTTC. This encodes CASSLIGQRHYGYTF. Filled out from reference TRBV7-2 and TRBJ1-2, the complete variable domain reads GAGVSQSPSNKVTEKGKDVELRCDPISGHTALYWYRQSLGQGLEFLIYFQGNSAPDKSGLPSDRFSAERTGGSVSTLTIQRTQQEDSAVYLCASSLIGQRHYGYTFGSGTRLTVV.

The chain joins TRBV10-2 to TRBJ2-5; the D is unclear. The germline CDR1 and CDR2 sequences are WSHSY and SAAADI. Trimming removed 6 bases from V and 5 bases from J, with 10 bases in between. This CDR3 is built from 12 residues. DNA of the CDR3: TGCGCCAGCAGCCCAGAGGAGGAGACCCAGTACTTC. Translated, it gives CASSPEEETQYF.

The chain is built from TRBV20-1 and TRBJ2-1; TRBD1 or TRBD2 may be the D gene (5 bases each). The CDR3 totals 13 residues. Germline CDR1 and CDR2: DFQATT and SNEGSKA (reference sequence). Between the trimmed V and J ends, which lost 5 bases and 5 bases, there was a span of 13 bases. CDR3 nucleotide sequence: TGCAGTGCTCCGGGGCTAGGCGACAATGAGCAGTTCTTC. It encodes CSAPGLGDNEQFF.

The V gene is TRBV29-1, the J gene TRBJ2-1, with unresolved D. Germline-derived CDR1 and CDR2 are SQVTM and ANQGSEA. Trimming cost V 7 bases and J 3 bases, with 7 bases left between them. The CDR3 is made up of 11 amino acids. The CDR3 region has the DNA TGCAGCGCCATTCTCTACAATGAGCAGTTCTTC. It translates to CSAILYNEQFF.

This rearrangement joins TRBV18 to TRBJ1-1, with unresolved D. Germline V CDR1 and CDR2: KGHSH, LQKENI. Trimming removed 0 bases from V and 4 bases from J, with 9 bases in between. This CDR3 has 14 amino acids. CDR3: CASSPPIGGTEAFF. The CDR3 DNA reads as TGTGCCAGCTCACCACCAATCGGTGGCACTGAAGCTTTCTTT.

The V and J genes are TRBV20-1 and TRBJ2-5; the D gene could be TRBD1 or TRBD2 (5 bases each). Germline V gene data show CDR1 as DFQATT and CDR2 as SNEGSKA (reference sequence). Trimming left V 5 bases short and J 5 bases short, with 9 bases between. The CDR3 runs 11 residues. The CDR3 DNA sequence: TGCAGTGCTCCATGGGGGGAGACCCAGTACTTC. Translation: CSAPWGETQYF.

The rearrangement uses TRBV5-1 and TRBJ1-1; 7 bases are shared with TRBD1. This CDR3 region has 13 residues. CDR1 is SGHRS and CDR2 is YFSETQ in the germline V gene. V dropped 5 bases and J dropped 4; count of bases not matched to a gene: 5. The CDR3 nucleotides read TGCGCCAGCAGATCGGACAGGACCACTGAAGCTTTCTTT. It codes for CASRSDRTTEAFF.

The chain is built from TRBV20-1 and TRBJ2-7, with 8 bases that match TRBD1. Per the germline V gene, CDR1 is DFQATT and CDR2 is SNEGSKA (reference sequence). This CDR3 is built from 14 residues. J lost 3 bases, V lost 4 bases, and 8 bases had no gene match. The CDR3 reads CSAIRTGSSYEQYF. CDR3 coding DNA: TGCAGTGCTATCCGGACAGGGTCGAGCTACGAGCAGTACTTC.

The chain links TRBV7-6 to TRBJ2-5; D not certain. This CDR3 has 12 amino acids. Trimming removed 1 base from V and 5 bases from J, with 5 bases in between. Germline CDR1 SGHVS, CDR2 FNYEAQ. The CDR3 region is CASSLVFETQYF. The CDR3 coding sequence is TGTGCCAGCAGCTTAGTATTCGAGACCCAGTACTTC.

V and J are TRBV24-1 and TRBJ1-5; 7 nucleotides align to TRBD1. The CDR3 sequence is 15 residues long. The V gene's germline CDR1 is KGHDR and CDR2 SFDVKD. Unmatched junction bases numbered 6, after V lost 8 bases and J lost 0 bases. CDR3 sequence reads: CATIHRGRSNQPQHF. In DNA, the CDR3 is TGTGCCACCATCCACAGGGGACGTAGCAATCAGCCCCAGCATTTT.